These T cell receptor beta chains were read from a single sample in a study of cytomegalovirus exposure and HLA in healthy donors. The protocol was immunoSEQ multiplex PCR, while the TCRdb copy is restricted to in-frame clones and leaves out a portion. The sample shows approximately 220,000 clones, about 74% of them seen only once. Sequenced input: PBMCs. Every receptor here comes from a man aged 35 to 55 in good health and CMV-seronegative. The CDR3 runs from the conserved cysteine through the conserved F or W. The D gene is left open where the match is weak. Size tells how often a clone was seen (once, few, many) or the class of an expanded clone, and some rows leave it out.

v_gene	d_gene	j_gene	abundance	CDR3nt	CDR3aa
TRBV2	TRBD2	TRBJ2-3	few	TGTGCCAGCAGCCTAGCGGGACAGAGCACAGATACGCAGTATTTT	CASSLAGQSTDTQYF
TRBV7-8	TRBD2	TRBJ2-5	few	TGTGCCAGCAGTCAGCAACTAGCGAACCAAGAGACCCAGTACTTC	CASSQQLANQETQYF
TRBV5-4	TRBD2	TRBJ2-2	.	TGTGCCAGCAGCCTAGGACTAGCGGAGAACACCGGGGAGCTGTTTTTT	CASSLGLAENTGELFF
TRBV6-1	.	TRBJ1-1	few	TGTGCCAGCAGTGAAGATTGGGGGGTTAACACTGAAGCTTTCTTT	CASSEDWGVNTEAFF
TRBV7-9	TRBD1	TRBJ2-7	.	TGTGCCAGCAGCTTCCCTGGACAGGGAGAACACGAGCAGTACTTC	CASSFPGQGEHEQYF
TRBV7-3	.	TRBJ2-3	.	TGTGCCAGCAGCTTAGTGGGGGGGCTCTCAGATACGCAGTATTTT	CASSLVGGLSDTQYF
TRBV15	.	TRBJ2-5	.	TGTGCCACCAGCAGAGGGACAGTACAAGAGACCCAGTACTTC	CATSRGTVQETQYF
TRBV9	TRBD2	TRBJ2-3	.	TGTGCCAGCAGCGCCGGGACTAGCGGGATCACAGATACGCAGTATTTT	CASSAGTSGITDTQYF
TRBV4-1	.	TRBJ2-4	.	TGCGCCAGCAGCCAAGAATTCGGAGGGGTAACCAAAAACATTCAGTACTTC	CASSQEFGGVTKNIQYF
TRBV18	.	TRBJ2-7	.	TGTGCCAGCTCATCCCAGGGTGCGATCTACGAGCAGTACTTC	CASSSQGAIYEQYF
TRBV18	.	TRBJ1-5	.	TGTGCCAGCTCACCAGGGGCTATCCAGGGGTACCCTGGGAGCAATCAGCCCCAGCATTTT	CASSPGAIQGYPGSNQPQHF
TRBV11-2	.	TRBJ1-2	.	TGTGCCAGCAGCTTATGGACAGCCAACTATGGCTACACCTTC	CASSLWTANYGYTF
TRBV10-3	.	TRBJ2-7	.	TGTGCCATCAGGTTAGGACAGCTCTCCTACGAGCAGTACTTC	CAIRLGQLSYEQYF
TRBV5-1	TRBD2	TRBJ2-7	.	TGCGCCAGCAGCTTGGGACCCCAACTAGCGGGAGGCGCATCCTACGAGCAGTACTTC	CASSLGPQLAGGASYEQYF
TRBV21-1	.	TRBJ1-4	few	TGTGCCAGCAGCGCCGAATACAGGGGGCCCACAACTAATGAAAAACTGTTTTTT	CASSAEYRGPTTNEKLFF
TRBV4-3	TRBD1	TRBJ2-7	few	TGCGCCAGCAGCCAAGCCCAGGGGGCGTACGAGCAGTACTTC	CASSQAQGAYEQYF
TRBV7-6	.	TRBJ1-1	.	TGTGCCAGCAGTCGGACGGACATGAACACTGAAGCTTTCTTT	CASSRTDMNTEAFF
TRBV5-4	.	TRBJ2-2	.	TGTGCCAGCAGCTTTTCGGGATACGGGGAGCTGTTTTTT	CASSFSGYGELFF
TRBV28	.	TRBJ2-1	once	TGTGCCAGCAGTCAGAATAACCCCCATGATGAGCAGTTCTTC	CASSQNNPHDEQFF
TRBV9	.	TRBJ2-1	few	TGTGCCAGCAGCGTAGCAAAGGGGAACTACAATGAGCAGTTCTTC	CASSVAKGNYNEQFF
TRBV15	.	TRBJ2-3	.	TGTGCCACCAGCAGAGATCAGGGGCGGACAGATACGCAGTATTTT	CATSRDQGRTDTQYF
TRBV14	TRBD1	TRBJ2-3	.	TGTGCCAGCAGCGACAGTCTGGACAGGGGACTGCCTAGCACAGATACGCAGTATTTT	CASSDSLDRGLPSTDTQYF
TRBV19	TRBD1	TRBJ1-2	few	TGTGCCAGTAGTAGCGGCGGCAGGGGGGCCTATGGCTACACCTTC	CASSSGGRGAYGYTF
TRBV4-1	.	TRBJ2-1	.	TGCGCCAGCAGTCAAGAGAGGTTAGGCGGCGGGAATGAGCAGTTCTTC	CASSQERLGGGNEQFF
TRBV29-1	TRBD1	TRBJ1-5	.	TGCAGCGTTGGTTTTGGACAGGGGACTCAGCCCCAGCATTTT	CSVGFGQGTQPQHF
TRBV7-9	TRBD1	TRBJ2-6	once	TGTGCCAGCAGCTCAGACTGGAGACAGGGTTCTACTGGGGCCAACGTCCTGACTTTC	CASSSDWRQGSTGANVLTF
TRBV27	TRBD1	TRBJ1-3	.	TGTGCCAGCAGACCCGGGACAGTGGCTGGAAACACCATATATTTT	CASRPGTVAGNTIYF
TRBV9	TRBD2	TRBJ2-2	.	TGTGCCAGCAGCGTTCCAAGTGGAGCGGGGGGGAACACCGGGGAGCTGTTTTTT	CASSVPSGAGGNTGELFF